The clone carrying this TCR beta chain was picked up many times. The antigen is undetermined. The sample is drawn from a study of Graves' ophthalmopathy and Graves' hyperthyroidism. Study-level information: The collection of peripheral blood took place at initial diagnosis, before any treatment. Findings and caveats of the study: For predicting ophthalmopathy progression, the model had around 64% sensitivity and roughly 72% specificity.

Beta-chain TCR CDR3 regions were amplified from RNA transcripts. RT-PCR with HTBI primers came first, then second-round multiplex PCR. Each CDR3 protein is one row after TCRdb ran MiXCR on the multiplex PCR reads. This table has about 700,000 distinct CDR3 sequences, about 38% appearing once. Isolation of PBMCs was performed using 8 to 10 ml of fresh peripheral blood. With 3 bases clipped from V and 3 bases from J, the junction kept 4 bases outside the gene matches. The germline V gene has CDR1 ENHRY and CDR2 SYGVKD. The CDR3 is 15 amino acids. Sequenced sample: peripheral blood. The genes are TRBV10-3 and TRBJ2-7, with TRBD2 matching 11 bases. The receptor's source is an adult man with Graves' ophthalmopathy. The CDR3 reads CAISDPTSGGYEQYF. The CDR3 nucleotides are TGTGCCATCAGTGACCCCACTAGCGGGGGCTACGAGCAGTACTTC.